This T cell receptor beta chain was sequenced during a study of shared clonotypes between healthy human individuals. CDR1 is GTSNPN, CDR2 SVGIG, per germline (reference sequence). This CDR3 is 13 amino acids long. With V trimmed by 2 bases and J by 8 bases, 8 bases remained unmatched. Genomic DNA of each subset was evenly split across several immunoSEQ plates. Here immunoSEQ multiplex PCR was the method, and the copy in TCRdb shows in-frame clones only, minus some. The profile shows 980,000 or so clones, 76% of them singletons. The sequenced sample consisted of memory CD4+ T cells sorted from blood. Subset reported: CD45RA-negative fraction. The chain is built from TRBV30 and TRBJ1-2, with TRBD1 matching 7 bases. This clonotype was sampled from a young man in good health. The CDR3 DNA is TGTGCCTGGAGTATTCGGGAACAGGGGGGCTACACCTTC. Translated, it gives CAWSIREQGGYTF.